Each of the 9 T cell receptor beta chains below was sequenced from the same sample in a study of regulatory T cells in long-lasting Graves disease (dated by TCRdb to the early 2020s). The sample's time point label, decoded: persistent/refractory GD, antithyroid drugs over 5 years with positive TRAb. For both TCR sequencing and RNA sequencing, RNA was extracted from PBMCs using TRIzol. The library was built by means of multiplex PCR. Instrument used: Illumina HiSeq 4000. CDR3 regions were amplified by Arm-PCR with iRepertoire HTBI primers to construct TCR beta libraries. The public reads were run again by TCRdb, first through fastp at Q25 and then through MiXCR, and only productive beta chains were kept. Rows with a matching CDR3 protein are joined into one entry that keeps the most common DNA and genes. Here the sample has 650,000 to 850,000 distinct CDR3 sequences; 25% to 35% occur a single time. The ten largest clones represent 35% to 55% of the sample.

The sequenced sample was peripheral blood mononuclear cells (PBMCs), obtained when the disease was refractory, from a patient treated with antithyroid drugs. These receptor sequences come from a female donor with Graves disease.

This clonotype turned up a few times. The genes are TRBV5-1 and TRBJ2-7; D is ambiguous. Trimming left V 2 bases short and J 2 bases short, with 14 bases between. There are 15 residues in the CDR3. Germline V gene sequence: CDR1 SGHRS, CDR2 YFSETQ. The CDR3 nucleotides read TGCGCCAGCAGCTTAAAAGGTCGGTTACCCTACGAGCAGTACTTC. Translation gives CASSLKGRLPYEQYF.

In its sample, this clonotype was seen many times. This rearrangement joins TRBV7-3 to TRBJ1-1; D is unclear. The length of the CDR3 is 11 residues. The V gene's germline CDR1 is SGHTA and CDR2 FQGTGA. Trimming left V 6 bases short and J 6 bases short, with 8 bases between. The CDR3 region has the DNA TGTGCCAGCAGTTACGTCGCTGAAGCTTTCTTT. This gives the protein CASSYVAEAFF.

The chain links TRBV11-2 to TRBJ2-7; 10 bases align to TRBD1. J gave up 1 base and V 2 bases, and 5 bases lay outside the gene matches. This CDR3 has 16 amino acids. CDR1 is SGHAT, CDR2 FQNNGV, per germline. The CDR3: CASSLIPGQGSYEQYF. The CDR3 region has the DNA TGTGCCAGCAGCTTAATCCCGGGACAGGGGTCCTACGAGCAGTACTTC.

V is TRBV7-7 and J is TRBJ2-7, with 7 bases identical to TRBD2. V trimming: 2 bases; J trimming: 6 bases; junction bases outside the gene matches: 7. CDR3 length: 14 residues. Germline loops: CDR1 SSHAT, CDR2 FNYEAQ (reference sequence). CDR3 in amino acids: CASSLNRGDSEQYF. As DNA, the CDR3 is TGTGCCAGCAGCTTAAATCGGGGGGATAGCGAGCAGTACTTC.

This clonotype showed up just a few times. This chain connects TRBV5-1 to TRBJ1-5, with D hard to call. Germline assignment: CDR1 SGHRS and CDR2 YFSETQ. Between the trimmed V and J ends, which lost 4 bases and 2 bases, there was a span of 19 bases. This CDR3 has 17 amino acids. The CDR3 loop reads CASSPGVSGRGNQPQHF. CDR3 nucleotide sequence: TGCGCCAGCAGCCCCGGGGTGTCCGGGAGGGGCAATCAGCCCCAGCATTTT.

As DNA, the CDR3 is TGTGCCAGCAGTTACTCCGGCATCACTGAAGCTTTCTTT. Residues: CASSYSGITEAFF. The chain carries TRBV2 and TRBJ1-1, with D unresolved. The CDR3 runs to 13 residues. Deletions cut 5 bases from V and 4 bases from J, with 11 bases between. The germline gives CDR1 SNHLY, CDR2 FYNNEI.

The sample holds a few counts of this clonotype. V and J are TRBV12-5 and TRBJ2-2, with D uncertain. The ends were cut back, 7 bases at V and 4 bases at J, with 13 bases in the middle. CDR1 is LGHNT, CDR2 FRNRAP, per germline. This CDR3 has 14 residues. The CDR3 region has the DNA TGTGCTAGTGCCCCCGTAGGGCGCACCGGGGAGCTGTTTTTT. It yields the protein CASAPVGRTGELFF. Full variable domain (missing parts from reference TRBV12-5 and TRBJ2-2): DARVTQTPRHKVTEMGQEVTMRCQPILGHNTVFWYRQTMMQGLELLAYFRNRAPLDDSGMPKDRFSAEMPDATLATLKIQPSEPRDSAVYFCASAPVGRTGELFFGEGSRLTVL.

This clonotype was seen only a few times. The V call is TRBV6-1, the J call TRBJ1-5, with a possible D match to TRBD1 (6 bases). The germline V gene encodes CDR1 MNHNS and CDR2 SASEGT. Trimming stripped 3 bases from V and 1 base from J, with 16 bases between. The CDR3 length is 17 residues. The CDR3 coding sequence is TGTGCCAGCAGTGAGGGGGCTGGGGGCGCAAGCAATCAGCCCCAGCATTTT. Protein: CASSEGAGGASNQPQHF.

This clonotype occurred a few times. The CDR3, as DNA: TGTGCCAGCAGTGAAGAAGGACAGATGAACACTGAAGCTTTCTTT. Its translation: CASSEEGQMNTEAFF. The rearrangement uses TRBV6-1 and TRBJ1-1, with D possibly TRBD1 on 6 matching bases. The germline gives CDR1 MNHNS, CDR2 SASEGT. CDR3 length: 15 residues. The V and J ends lost 1 base and 0 bases respectively, with 9 bases between them.